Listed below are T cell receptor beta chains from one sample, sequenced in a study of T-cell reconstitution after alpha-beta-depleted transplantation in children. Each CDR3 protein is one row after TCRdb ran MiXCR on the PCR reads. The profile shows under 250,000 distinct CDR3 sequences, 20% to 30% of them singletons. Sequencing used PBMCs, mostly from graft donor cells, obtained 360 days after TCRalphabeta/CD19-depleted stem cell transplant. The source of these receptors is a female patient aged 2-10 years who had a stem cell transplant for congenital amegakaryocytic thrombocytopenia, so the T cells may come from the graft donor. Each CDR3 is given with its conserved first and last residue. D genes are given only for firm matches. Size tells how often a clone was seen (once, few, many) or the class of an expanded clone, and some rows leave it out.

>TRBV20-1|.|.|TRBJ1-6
TGCAGTGCTAGTTCTACCTTTAGCCTCCCCCTCCACTTT
CSASSTFSLPLHF
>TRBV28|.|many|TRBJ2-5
TGTGCCAGCAGCGGACAGTTCGGCCTCGTACAAGAGACCCAGTACTTC
CASSGQFGLVQETQYF
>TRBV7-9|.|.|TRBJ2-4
TGTGCCAGCAGCGTCGGACAGAAGAAAAACATTCAGTACTTC
CASSVGQKKNIQYF
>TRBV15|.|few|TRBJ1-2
TGTGCCACCAGCAGGAAGATGGGTGGTAGGGGTGGCTACACCTTC
CATSRKMGGRGGYTF
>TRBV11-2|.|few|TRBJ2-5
TGTGCCAGCAGCTTCGAGTTAGGCCAAGAGACCCAGTACTTC
CASSFELGQETQYF
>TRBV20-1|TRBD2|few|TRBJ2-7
TGCAGTGCTAGAGACAGCGGGAAGTACGAGCAGTACTTC
CSARDSGKYEQYF
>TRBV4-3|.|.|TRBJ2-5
TGCGCCAGCAGCCAGTACGAACAGCAAGAGACCCAGTACTTC
CASSQYEQQETQYF
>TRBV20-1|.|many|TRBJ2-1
TGCAGTGCTAGAGGGGGGGCGCGCCACAATGAGCAGTTCTTC
CSARGGARHNEQFF
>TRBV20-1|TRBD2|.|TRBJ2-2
TGCAGTGCTAGAGGACTAGCGGGGGGCGGGGAGCTGTTTTTT
CSARGLAGGGELFF
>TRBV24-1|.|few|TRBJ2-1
TGTGCCACCAGTGATTTGCAAAGGGGACTTGGCTCCTACAATGAGCAGTTCTTC
CATSDLQRGLGSYNEQFF
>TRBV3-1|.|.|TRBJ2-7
TGTGCCAGCAGCCGCCGGGACAAGCCCTCCTACGAGCAGTACTTC
CASSRRDKPSYEQYF
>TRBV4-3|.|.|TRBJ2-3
TGCGCCAGCAGCCACTGGGGGCCAGGAGCCTACACAGATACGCAGTATTTT
CASSHWGPGAYTDTQYF
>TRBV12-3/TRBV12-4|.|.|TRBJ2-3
TGTGCCAGCAGCCCTAGCCCACGGGCAGATACGCAGTATTTT
CASSPSPRADTQYF
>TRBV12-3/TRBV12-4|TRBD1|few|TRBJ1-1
TGTGCCAGCAGTCCCCCGGACAGGGGGCTGAAAAGAGTGAACACTGAAGCTTTCTTT
CASSPPDRGLKRVNTEAFF
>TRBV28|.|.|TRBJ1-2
TGTGCCAGCAGTTTCAGGGCCTATGGCTACACCTTC
CASSFRAYGYTF
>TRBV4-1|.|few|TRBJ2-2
TGCGCCAGCAGCCAATTCCAGGGTTCCGGCGGGGAGCTGTTTTTT
CASSQFQGSGGELFF
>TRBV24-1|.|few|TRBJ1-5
TGTGCCACCAGCCGGGGCAATCAGCCCCAGCATTTT
CATSRGNQPQHF
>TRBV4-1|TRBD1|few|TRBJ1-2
TGCGCCAGCAGCCAAGACCCGAGGCTAACCTACGGGACAGGGGGCGATGGCTACACCTTC
CASSQDPRLTYGTGGDGYTF
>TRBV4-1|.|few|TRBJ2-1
TGCGCCAGCAGCCCCCTCGGCGGGGGCCCGAACAATGAGCAGTTCTTC
CASSPLGGGPNNEQFF
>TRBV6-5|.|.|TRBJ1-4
TGTGCCAGCAGTTACGGGGCAACTAATGAAAAACTGTTTTTT
CASSYGATNEKLFF
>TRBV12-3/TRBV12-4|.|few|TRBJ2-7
TGTGCCAGCAGTGATTGGCCACGAACCTACGAGCAGTACTTC
CASSDWPRTYEQYF
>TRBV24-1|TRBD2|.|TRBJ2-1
TGTGCCACCAGTGATTTCCCGGGGGGTCCTCCTATCTCCTACAATGAGCAGTTCTTC
CATSDFPGGPPISYNEQFF
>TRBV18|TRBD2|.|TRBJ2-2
TGTGCCAGCTCACCTTCCACAGCGGGAGGGCCGGTCACCGGGGAGCTGTTTTTT
CASSPSTAGGPVTGELFF
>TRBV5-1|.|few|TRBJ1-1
TGCGCCAGCAGCTTGGAAAGGGCCATGACTGAAGCTTTCTTT
CASSLERAMTEAFF
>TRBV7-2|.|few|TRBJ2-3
TGTGCCAGCAGCTGGGACTTCACAGATACGCAGTATTTT
CASSWDFTDTQYF
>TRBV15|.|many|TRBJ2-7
TGTGCCACCAGCAGAGATTTGGTGCCCGACTACGAGCAGTACTTC
CATSRDLVPDYEQYF
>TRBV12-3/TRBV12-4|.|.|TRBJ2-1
TGTGCCAGCAGTTTGAGCTACCGGGGTGAGCAGTTCTTC
CASSLSYRGEQFF
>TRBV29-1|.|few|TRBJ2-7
TGCAGCGTTGTTCTCGGGACTGCCACCTACGAGCAGTACTTC
CSVVLGTATYEQYF
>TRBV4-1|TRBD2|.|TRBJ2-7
TGCGCCAGCAGCCAGGGGGGACTAGCGGGGGAGCTACGCTCCTACGAGCAGTACTTC
CASSQGGLAGELRSYEQYF
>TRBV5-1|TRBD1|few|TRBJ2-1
TGCGCCAGCAGCTTGTTTCCGGGACAGGGGGCGAATGAGCAGTTCTTC
CASSLFPGQGANEQFF
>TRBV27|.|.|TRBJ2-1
TGTGCCAGCAGTTTATCCCAGGGCCCCTACAATGAGCAGTTCTTC
CASSLSQGPYNEQFF
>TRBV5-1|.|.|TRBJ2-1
TGCGCCAGCAGCTATAGGACGGCGAGCTCCTACAATGAGCAGTTCTTC
CASSYRTASSYNEQFF
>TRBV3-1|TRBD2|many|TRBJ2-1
TGTGCCAGCAGCCAAGCCCCCCTAGCGGGGGGCAATGAGCAGTTCTTC
CASSQAPLAGGNEQFF
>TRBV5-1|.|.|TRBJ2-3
TGCGCCAGCAGCTTTTATAGATGGCGGGAAACAGATACGCAGTATTTT
CASSFYRWRETDTQYF
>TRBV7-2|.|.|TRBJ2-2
TGTGCCAGCTCACGGGACTTACGGTCCGGGGAGCTGTTTTTT
CASSRDLRSGELFF